This T cell receptor (beta chain) derives from a study of cytomegalovirus exposure and HLA in healthy donors. About the study: An earlier analysis found roughly 110 million unique TCR beta sequences from 200 million or so T cells. The study, taken as a whole, reports: Presence/absence comparisons presumed near-even sequencing depth among donors. Association with HLA alleles at 0.05 false discovery rate was found for 16,951 TCR beta sequences in a later analysis. TCR beta V- and J-gene trimming was later associated with a missense DCLRE1C variant.

PCR primers comprised 60 Vbeta and 13 Jbeta primers. The assay was immunoSEQ multiplex PCR, and TCRdb's table has in-frame clones only and misses some. The table has about 140,000 clones, around 75% seen once. Note on this clone: No antigen is known for it.

The origin of this receptor is a female donor in good health and CMV-seronegative. The specimen was PBMCs.

CDR3 coding DNA: TGTGCCAGCAGTCTAAAAACTAGCGTCCAAGAGACCCAGTACTTC. This gives the protein CASSLKTSVQETQYF. The V and J genes are TRBV27 and TRBJ2-5; TRBD2 matches at 7 bases. Trimming took 5 bases from V and 1 from J; bases not matched to a gene: 7. The germline gives CDR1 MNHEY, CDR2 SMNVEV (reference sequence). The CDR3 has 15 residues.